Each of the 7 T cell receptor beta chains below was sequenced from the same sample in a study of technical replicates of blood from a handful of donors (TCRdb year 2017). Receptor libraries were prepared by the immunoSEQ multiplex PCR assay. In its TCRdb copy, this immuneACCESS table keeps in-frame sequences only and misses some clones. Where compared with another copy, unresolved V genes explain less than half of these, and the others have no known cause. The sample profile shows 55,000 to 75,000 clones; 75% to 95% of them were found once. Jointly, the top ten make up approximately 3.6% of the sample. Sequencing used PBMCs. These receptors all come from a human donor in good health. Some clones in this sample may be carry-over from other donors' samples.

The rearrangement links TRBV4-1 to TRBJ2-7; possible D gene TRBD1, 5 bases. The length of the CDR3 is 15 residues. Looked up from germline, CDR1 is MGHRA and CDR2 is YSYEKL. The germline V and J ends were trimmed by 1 base and 4 bases, with 14 bases remaining between them. CDR3: CASSQGQLGAYEQYF. The CDR3 DNA reads as TGCGCCAGCAGCCAAGGGCAGCTAGGGGCTTACGAGCAGTACTTC.

The chain uses TRBV19 and TRBJ1-1; a weak D match, TRBD1 (6 bases). The CDR3 is 21 residues long. Germline-derived CDR1 and CDR2 are LNHDA and SQIVND (reference sequence). Trimming took 4 bases from V and 5 from J, leaving 35 bases between them. The CDR3 DNA reads as TGTGCCAGTAGTACACACCGGGCACGACCCAGACACTTACAGGGAGAAACTGAAGCTTTCTTT. Protein: CASSTHRARPRHLQGETEAFF.

The chain has TRBV11-2 and TRBJ2-1, with D tentatively TRBD1 (5 bases). Per germline, CDR1 SGHAT and CDR2 FQNNGV. This CDR3 region has 15 residues. Trimming removed 0 bases from V and 3 bases from J, with 9 bases in between. This CDR3 reads CASSLDLQDYNEQFF. The CDR3 coding sequence is TGTGCCAGCAGCTTAGATCTACAGGACTACAATGAGCAGTTCTTC.

The genes are TRBV6-6 and TRBJ2-2, with 8 bases identical to TRBD2. This CDR3 is 14 amino acids long. Germline V gene lookup returns CDR1 MNHNY and CDR2 SVGAGI (reference sequence). Unmatched junction bases numbered 4, after V lost 4 bases and J lost 6 bases. CDR3 sequence: CASSLSGGAGELFF. For the CDR3, the DNA is TGTGCCAGCAGTTTGTCCGGGGGGGCCGGGGAGCTGTTTTTT.

CDR3 region: CASSRQVAHTGELFF. The DNA of the CDR3 is TGTGCCAGCAGCCGACAGGTCGCGCACACCGGGGAGCTGTTTTTT. The J gene is TRBJ2-2, the V gene TRBV6-5; D is possibly TRBD1 (6 bases). V was shortened by 6 bases and J by 3 bases, with 14 bases between the two germline ends. Germline CDR1 and CDR2: MNHEY and SVGAGI. There are 15 residues in the CDR3.

The chain has TRBV7-2 and TRBJ2-2; maybe TRBD2 (5 bases). The germline V gene encodes CDR1 SGHTA and CDR2 FQGNSA. Trimming stripped 0 bases from V and 3 bases from J, with 14 bases between. The CDR3 runs 17 residues. The CDR3 DNA sequence: TGTGCCAGCAGCTTAGCAACTAGACCGCGGGACACCGGGGAGCTGTTTTTT. It yields the protein CASSLATRPRDTGELFF. Complete variable domain (other parts from reference TRBV7-2 and TRBJ2-2): GAGVSQSPSNKVTEKGKDVELRCDPISGHTALYWYRQSLGQGLEFLIYFQGNSAPDKSGLPSDRFSAERTGGSVSTLTIQRTQQEDSAVYLCASSLATRPRDTGELFFGEGSRLTVL.

The V and J genes are TRBV11-2 and TRBJ1-1; D gene ambiguous. Germline CDR1 and CDR2: SGHAT and FQNNGV. The CDR3 is 11 residues long. V lost 5 bases and J lost 7, with 8 bases in between. The CDR3 reads CASSEESEAFF. The CDR3 DNA reads TGTGCCAGCAGCGAAGAGAGTGAAGCTTTCTTT. The variable domain in full, completed from reference TRBV11-2 and TRBJ1-1, reads EAGVAQSPRYKIIEKRQSVAFWCNPISGHATLYWYQQILGQGPKLLIQFQNNGVVDDSQLPKDRFSAERLKGVDSTLKIQPAKLEDSAVYLCASSEESEAFFGQGTRLTVV.